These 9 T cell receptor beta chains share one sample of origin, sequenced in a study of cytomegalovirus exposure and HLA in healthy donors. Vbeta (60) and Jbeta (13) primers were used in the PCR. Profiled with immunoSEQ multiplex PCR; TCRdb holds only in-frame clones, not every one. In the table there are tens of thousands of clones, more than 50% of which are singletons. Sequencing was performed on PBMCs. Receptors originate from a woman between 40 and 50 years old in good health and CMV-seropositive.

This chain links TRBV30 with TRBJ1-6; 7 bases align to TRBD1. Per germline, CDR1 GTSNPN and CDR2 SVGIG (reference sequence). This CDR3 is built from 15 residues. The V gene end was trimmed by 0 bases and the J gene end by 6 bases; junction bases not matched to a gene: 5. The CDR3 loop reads CAWSVTTGSNSPLHF. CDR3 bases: TGTGCCTGGAGTGTTACGACAGGGTCTAATTCACCCCTCCACTTT.

Written as DNA, the CDR3 is TGTGCCAGTAGTGATGGGACTAGCGGGACCTACGAGCAGTACTTC. Translating it yields CASSDGTSGTYEQYF. The chain combines TRBV19 with TRBJ2-7; TRBD2 matches at 13 bases. Germline CDR1 is LNHDA and CDR2 is SQIVND (reference sequence). V was clipped by 5 bases and J by 2 bases; unmatched bases: 3. The CDR3 length is 15 residues.

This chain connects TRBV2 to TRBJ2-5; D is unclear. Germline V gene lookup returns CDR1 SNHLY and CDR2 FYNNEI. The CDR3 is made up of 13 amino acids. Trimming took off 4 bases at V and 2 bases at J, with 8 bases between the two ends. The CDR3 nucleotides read TGTGCCAGCAGTGGGCAGACTCAAGAGACCCAGTACTTC. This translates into CASSGQTQETQYF.

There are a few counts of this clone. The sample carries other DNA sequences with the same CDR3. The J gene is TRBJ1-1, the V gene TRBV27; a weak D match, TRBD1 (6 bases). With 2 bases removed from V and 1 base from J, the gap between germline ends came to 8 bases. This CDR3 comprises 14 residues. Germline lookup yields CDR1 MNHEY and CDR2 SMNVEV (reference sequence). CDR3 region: CASSLRGGNTEAFF. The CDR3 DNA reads TGTGCCAGCAGTTTAAGAGGGGGGAACACTGAAGCTTTCTTT.

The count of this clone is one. The CDR3: CASMGDRDYEQYF. CDR3 DNA: TGTGCCAGCATGGGGGACAGAGACTACGAGCAGTACTTC. The genes are TRBV6-5 and TRBJ2-5, with TRBD1 matching 7 bases. The J call is in doubt because the DNA end fits TRBJ2-7 better. In germline, CDR1 is MNHEY, CDR2 SVGAGI. The CDR3 consists of 13 residues.

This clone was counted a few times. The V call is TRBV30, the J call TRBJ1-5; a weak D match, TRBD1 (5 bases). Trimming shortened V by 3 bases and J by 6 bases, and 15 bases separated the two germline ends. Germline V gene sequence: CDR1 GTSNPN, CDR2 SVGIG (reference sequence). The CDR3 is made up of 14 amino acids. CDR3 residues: CAWSAGRQGQPQHF. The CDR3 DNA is TGTGCCTGGAGCGCCGGCAGGCAGGGTCAGCCCCAGCATTTT.

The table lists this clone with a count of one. The CDR3 spells CASSVAGGQNYGYTF. CDR3 DNA sequence: TGTGCCAGCAGCGTCGCAGGGGGGCAGAACTATGGCTACACCTTC. The rearrangement links TRBV7-2 to TRBJ1-2; TRBD1 matches 7 bases. V trimming: 5 bases; J trimming: 2 bases; junction bases outside the gene matches: 8. Germline assignment: CDR1 SGHTA and CDR2 FQGNSA. CDR3 length: 15 amino acids.

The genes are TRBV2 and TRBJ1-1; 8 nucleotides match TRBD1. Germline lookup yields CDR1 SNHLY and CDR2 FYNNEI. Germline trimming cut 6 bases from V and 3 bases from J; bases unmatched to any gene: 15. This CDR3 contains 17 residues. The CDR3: CASRTNLETGADTEAFF. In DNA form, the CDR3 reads TGTGCCAGCAGGACCAACCTAGAGACAGGGGCCGACACTGAAGCTTTCTTT.

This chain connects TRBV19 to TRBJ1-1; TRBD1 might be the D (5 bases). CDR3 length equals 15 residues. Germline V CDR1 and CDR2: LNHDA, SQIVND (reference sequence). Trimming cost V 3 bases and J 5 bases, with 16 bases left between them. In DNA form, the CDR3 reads TGTGCCAGTAGTATCAGTCTCAGGGTGGGTACTGAAGCTTTCTTT. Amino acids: CASSISLRVGTEAFF.